Following are 2 T cell receptor beta chains from one sample sequenced in a study of blood T cell repertoires in COVID-19. The protocol was immunoSEQ multiplex PCR, while the TCRdb copy is restricted to in-frame clones and leaves out a portion. Of 150,000 to 200,000 clones detected, 70% to 85% appear once; the ten largest clones hold around 15%. Material for sequencing was PBMCs or T cells enriched from blood (not recorded which). The receptors originated from a woman aged 50 to 60 who had recovered from COVID-19.

The chain recombines TRBV5-4 with TRBJ2-6; D ambiguous. The germline CDR1 and CDR2 sequences are SGHNT and YYREEE (reference sequence). V lost 1 base and J 0 bases, leaving 8 bases between the germline ends. The CDR3 loop spans 16 amino acids. CDR3 DNA: TGTGCCAGCAGCTTGCGACACCCCTCTGGGGCCAACGTCCTGACTTTC. It specifies CASSLRHPSGANVLTF.

This chain links TRBV10-3 with TRBJ1-3, with D possibly being TRBD1 (5 bases). CDR3 length: 16 amino acids. Germline CDR1 reads ENHRY; CDR2 reads SYGVKD. The ends were cut back, 6 bases at V and 0 bases at J, with 15 bases in the middle. The CDR3 sequence: CAIRDARVGSGNTIYF. CDR3 nucleotide sequence: TGTGCCATCAGGGACGCCAGGGTGGGCTCTGGAAACACCATATATTTT.